The 23 T cell receptor beta chains listed next were all sequenced from one sample in a study of STAT5B mutations in CD4+ large granular lymphocyte leukemia. Method: immunoSEQ multiplex PCR; TCRdb's copy keeps in-frame clones and lacks some. Here the sample spans fewer than 50,000 clones, 75% to 85% being singletons. Sequenced input: CD4+ T cells from blood buffy coats. These TCRs come from a human donor in good health.

The V and J genes are TRBV15 and TRBJ1-4, with 10 bases matching TRBD1. Trimming took 0 bases from V and 7 from J; bases not matched to a gene: 2. The CDR3 is 15 residues long. Looked up from germline, CDR1 is LNHNV and CDR2 is YYDKDF (reference sequence). DNA for the CDR3: TGTGCCACCAGCAGAGACCGGGACAGGGGTGAAAAACTGTTTTTT. It translates to CATSRDRDRGEKLFF.

The V and J genes are TRBV7-8 and TRBJ2-7; D gene ambiguous. Germline lookup yields CDR1 SGHVS and CDR2 FQNEAQ. The CDR3 loop spans 14 amino acids. V was trimmed by 0 bases and J by 4 bases, leaving 10 bases between them. CDR3 residues: CASSLAGSAYEQYF. CDR3 nucleotide sequence: TGTGCCAGCAGCTTAGCGGGGTCGGCATACGAGCAGTACTTC. Full variable domain (outside the CDR3, taken from reference TRBV7-8 and TRBJ2-7): GAGVSQSPRYKVAKRGQDVALRCDPISGHVSLFWYQQALGQGPEFLTYFQNEAQLDKSGLPSDRFFAERPEGSVSTLKIQRTQQEDSAVYLCASSLAGSAYEQYFGPGTRLTVT.

The chain uses TRBV27 and TRBJ1-5; possible D gene TRBD1, 6 bases. This CDR3 contains 15 residues. Trimming stripped 5 bases from V and 3 bases from J, with 14 bases between. Germline V gene lookup returns CDR1 MNHEY and CDR2 SMNVEV (reference sequence). The CDR3 reads CASSRGAPLNQPQHF. Written as DNA, the CDR3 is TGTGCCAGCAGTAGGGGGGCCCCCCTCAATCAGCCCCAGCATTTT.

The chain is built from TRBV6-6 and TRBJ2-1, with D possibly being TRBD2 (5 bases). Germline V gene lookup returns CDR1 MNHNY and CDR2 SVGAGI (reference sequence). The V and J ends lost 4 bases and 8 bases respectively, with 15 bases between them. The length of the CDR3 is 14 residues. In DNA, the CDR3 is TGTGCCAGCAGTTCTCGGGGTGGGTGGCATGAGCAGTTCTTC. Encoded protein: CASSSRGGWHEQFF.

The chain recombines TRBV7-7 with TRBJ2-1; D gene unclear. The CDR3 extends over 13 amino acids. The V gene's germline CDR1 is SSHAT and CDR2 FNYEAQ (reference sequence). Trimming pared 2 bases from V and 6 bases from J, leaving 8 bases between. CDR3 in DNA: TGTGCCAGCAGCTTAAGCCAGAGCAATGAGCAGTTCTTC. It encodes CASSLSQSNEQFF.

As concerns this clone: Within the sample, other DNA sequences also encode this same CDR3. The CDR3 DNA reads as TGTGCCAGCAGCGGGACGGGATACGAGCAGTACTTC. Translated: CASSGTGYEQYF. The V call is TRBV7-9, the J call TRBJ2-7; either TRBD1 or TRBD2 may fit D (5 bases each). Trimming shortened V by 5 bases and J by 4 bases, and 9 bases separated the two germline ends. CDR3 length: 12 residues. CDR1 is SEHNR and CDR2 is FQNEAQ in the germline V gene (reference sequence). Full variable domain (remainder filled in from reference TRBV7-9 and TRBJ2-7): DTGVSQNPRHKITKRGQNVTFRCDPISEHNRLYWYRQTLGQGPEFLTYFQNEAQLEKSRLLSDRFSAERPKGSFSTLEIQRTEQGDSAMYLCASSGTGYEQYFGPGTRLTVT.

Turning to this clone: A junction end diverges from the germline sequence, so it may reflect a read error. The chain couples TRBV2 to TRBJ2-1; tentatively, D is TRBD2 (5 bases). CDR3 length: 14 residues. CDR1 and CDR2 (germline): SNHLY, FYNNEI. The CDR3 loop is CASREDYSYNEQFF. CDR3 in DNA: TGTGCCAGCAGAGAAGACTACTCCTACAATGAGCAGTTCTTC.

The chain employs TRBV5-6 and TRBJ2-3; no firm D call. V lost 0 bases to trimming and J lost 4 bases, with 15 bases between them. The CDR3 has 16 amino acids. Germline V gene lookup returns CDR1 SGHDT and CDR2 YYEEEE. The DNA for the CDR3 is TGTGCCAGCAGCTTGGCGGCAGTACGACGGTCAGATACGCAGTATTTT. It translates to CASSLAAVRRSDTQYF.

This chain links TRBV7-2 with TRBJ1-5; weak D call: TRBD1 (5 bases). The ends were cut back, 5 bases at V and 3 bases at J, with 14 bases in the middle. CDR1 and CDR2 (germline): SGHTA, FQGNSA. The CDR3 is 15 residues long. The CDR3 nucleotides read TGTGCCAGCAGCCTCCAAGGGACGGCCAATCAGCCCCAGCATTTT. This gives the protein CASSLQGTANQPQHF.

This rearrangement joins TRBV7-9 to TRBJ2-5; TRBD2 might be the D (7 bases). This CDR3 spans 15 amino acids. The germline CDR1 and CDR2 sequences are SEHNR and FQNEAQ (reference sequence). V lost 2 bases to trimming and J lost 1 base, with 11 bases between them. The CDR3 spells CASSLRGGLQETQYF. CDR3 nucleotides: TGTGCCAGCAGCTTAAGGGGGGGCCTCCAAGAGACCCAGTACTTC.

The rearrangement uses TRBV6-5 and TRBJ2-3; tentative D call: TRBD1 (5 bases). The ends were cut back, 2 bases at V and 7 bases at J, with 10 bases in the middle. Germline V gene sequence: CDR1 MNHEY, CDR2 SVGAGI. The CDR3 is made up of 13 amino acids. CDR3 DNA: TGTGCCAGCAGTTACGGCAGGGTGAATACGCAGTATTTT. Residues: CASSYGRVNTQYF.

This chain uses TRBV9 with TRBJ1-4, with 7 positions matching TRBD1. The CDR3 is 15 residues long. Germline CDR1 and CDR2: SGDLS and YYNGEE. J lost 7 bases, V lost 4 bases, and 10 bases had no gene match. The chain's CDR3 is CASSRQGGLAEKLFF. CDR3 sequence (DNA): TGTGCCAGCAGCCGACAGGGTGGTCTCGCTGAAAAACTGTTTTTT.

The CDR3 DNA reads TGTGCCAGCTCACCCCGGACAGATCAGCCCCAGCATTTT. Translation gives CASSPRTDQPQHF. The J gene is TRBJ1-5, the V gene TRBV18, with D perhaps TRBD1 (6 bases). CDR3 length equals 13 residues. Trimming stripped 3 bases from V and 5 bases from J, with 8 bases between. Germline V lookup: CDR1 KGHSH, CDR2 LQKENI.

V usage is TRBV4-2 and J usage is TRBJ2-1, with a weak D call TRBD2 (7 bases). This CDR3 has 17 residues. V was clipped by 2 bases and J by 7 bases, with 21 bases between them. CDR1 is LGHNA and CDR2 is YNFKEQ in the germline V gene. For the CDR3, the DNA is TGTGCCAGCAGCCAACGCCCAGATCGGGGGGCCGAGAATGAGCAGTTCTTC. It translates to CASSQRPDRGAENEQFF.

The chain joins TRBV7-8 to TRBJ2-1; TRBD2 is a possible D gene (6 bases). This CDR3 region has 13 residues. Looked up from germline, CDR1 is SGHVS and CDR2 is FQNEAQ. V dropped 4 bases and J dropped 15 bases, with 19 bases sitting between them. The CDR3 sequence is CASSSPTGGRGFF. CDR3 nucleotides: TGTGCCAGCAGCTCACCTACTGGAGGGCGCGGGTTCTTC.

The chain has TRBV7-9 and TRBJ2-1; D might be TRBD2 (5 bases). The V end was cut by 6 bases, the J end by 12 bases, with 15 bases between. The CDR3 has 12 residues. CDR1 and CDR2 (germline): SEHNR, FQNEAQ (reference sequence). The CDR3 DNA follows: TGTGCCAGCAGTAAAGCCAGCGGAGGGCAGTTCTTC. Protein: CASSKASGGQFF.

The chain joins TRBV5-6 to TRBJ1-5; D remains ambiguous. Trimming removed 3 bases at V and 3 bases at J, with 7 bases between. Germline-derived CDR1 and CDR2 are SGHDT and YYEEEE. The CDR3 covers 13 residues. The CDR3 is CASSYDNNQPQHF. The CDR3 nucleotides read TGTGCCAGCAGCTATGACAACAATCAGCCCCAGCATTTT.

The rearrangement links TRBV5-4 to TRBJ2-2; D remains ambiguous. The CDR3 covers 12 residues. V lost 0 bases to trimming and J lost 7 bases, with 4 bases between them. Per the germline V gene, CDR1 is SGHNT and CDR2 is YYREEE (reference sequence). CDR3 nucleotide sequence: TGTGCCAGCAGCTTGGATCTCGGGGAGCTGTTTTTT. Its translation is CASSLDLGELFF.

The chain joins TRBV18 to TRBJ1-2; 8 bases agree with TRBD1. Per germline, CDR1 KGHSH and CDR2 LQKENI. This CDR3 is 15 amino acids long. Trimming at V came to 5 bases and at J to 2 bases, leaving 7 bases not matched to a gene. CDR3: CASSTTGTGNYGYTF. The CDR3 DNA is TGTGCCAGCTCAACAACCGGGACAGGCAACTATGGCTACACCTTC.

The chain uses TRBV4-3 and TRBJ2-5, with D possibly TRBD2 on 6 matching bases. In germline, CDR1 is LGHNA, CDR2 YSLEER. V dropped 0 bases and J dropped 2 bases, with 10 bases sitting between them. CDR3 length: 15 residues. CDR3 sequence reads: CASSQDGGPQETQYF. CDR3 sequence (DNA): TGCGCCAGCAGCCAAGACGGGGGACCGCAAGAGACCCAGTACTTC.

The table lists this clone with a few counts. This chain uses TRBV7-9 with TRBJ2-1; D possibly corresponds to TRBD1 (6 bases). The CDR3 sequence is 12 residues long. Germline assignment: CDR1 SEHNR and CDR2 FQNEAQ (reference sequence). The V and J ends lost 6 bases and 10 bases respectively, with 13 bases between them. CDR3 DNA sequence: TGTGCCAGCAGGCCGACTGGGGGCGAGCAGTTCTTC. Encoded protein: CASRPTGGEQFF.

CDR3 in DNA: TGCGCCAGCGGACCGTACGGGACACCGCCTGAAAAACTGTTTTTT. This translates into CASGPYGTPPEKLFF. The chain has TRBV5-1 and TRBJ1-4; weak D call: TRBD1 (6 bases). CDR1 SGHRS and CDR2 YFSETQ come from the germline V gene. Trimming took off 7 bases at V and 7 bases at J, with 20 bases between the two ends. The CDR3 length is 15 residues.

This clone has only one observation. The chain recombines TRBV11-2 with TRBJ2-3, with D perhaps TRBD2 (7 bases). CDR3 length: 13 amino acids. Germline V gene sequence: CDR1 SGHAT, CDR2 FQNNGV. V was pared by 5 bases and J by 4 bases, with 10 bases between. The CDR3 sequence is CASSEGGADTQYF. In nucleotides, the CDR3 is TGTGCCAGCAGCGAGGGGGGGGCAGATACGCAGTATTTT.